Sequencing of this T cell receptor (beta chain) was carried out in a study of regulatory dendritic cells for organ transplantation. General observations from the study: Memory CD8+ clonal expansion seemed more limited with regulatory than mature dendritic cells.

Worth noting for this clone: The antigen is not known.

Generated by immunoSEQ multiplex PCR, the TCRdb table keeps only in-frame clones and is missing some. The table has approximately 35,000 clones, about 88% seen once. The sequenced sample was naive CD4+ T cells from blood. Specified subset: CD45RA+ naive T cells. The source is a human donor in good health.

CDR3 amino acids: CASSSTSSGANVLTF. CDR3 DNA: TGTGCCAGCAGCTCGACATCCTCTGGGGCCAACGTCCTGACTTTC. The V and J genes are TRBV7-9 and TRBJ2-6; D is ambiguous. The CDR3 runs to 15 residues. The ends were cut back, 4 bases at V and 0 bases at J, with 7 bases in the middle. CDR1 is SEHNR, CDR2 FQNEAQ, per germline (reference sequence).